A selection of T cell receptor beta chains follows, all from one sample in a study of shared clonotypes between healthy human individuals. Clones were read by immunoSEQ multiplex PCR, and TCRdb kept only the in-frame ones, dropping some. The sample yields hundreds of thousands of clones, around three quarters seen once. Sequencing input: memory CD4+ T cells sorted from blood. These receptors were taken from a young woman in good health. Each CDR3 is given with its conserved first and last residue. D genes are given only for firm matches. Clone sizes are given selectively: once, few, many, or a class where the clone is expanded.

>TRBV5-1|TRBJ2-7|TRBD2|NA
CASSPDPGGTRYEQYF
TGCGCCAGCAGTCCCGACCCGGGAGGAACCCGATACGAGCAGTACTTC
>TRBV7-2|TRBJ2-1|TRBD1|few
CASRDSGNRGLDEQFF
TGTGCCAGCAGGGATTCCGGAAACAGGGGCTTGGATGAGCAGTTCTTC
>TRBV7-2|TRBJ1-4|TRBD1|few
CASSSTGVKGEKLFF
TGTGCCAGCAGCTCAACAGGGGTTAAGGGAGAAAAACTGTTTTTT
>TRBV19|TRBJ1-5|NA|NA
CASSGVPGTGGGQPQHF
TGTGCCAGTAGTGGAGTACCGGGAACCGGAGGGGGTCAGCCCCAGCATTTT
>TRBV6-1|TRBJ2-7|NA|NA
CASSAGGNRNEQYF
TGTGCCAGCAGTGCAGGGGGGAATAGAAACGAGCAGTACTTC
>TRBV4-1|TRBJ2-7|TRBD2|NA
CASSQATSGRAYEQYF
TGCGCCAGCAGCCAAGCTACTAGCGGGAGGGCCTACGAGCAGTACTTC
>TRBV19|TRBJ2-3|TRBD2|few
CASRKREGDTQYF
TGTGCCAGTAGAAAGCGGGAGGGGGATACGCAGTATTTT
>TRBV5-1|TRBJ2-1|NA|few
CASSLRLVSYNEQFF
TGCGCCAGCAGCTTGAGACTAGTGTCCTACAATGAGCAGTTCTTC
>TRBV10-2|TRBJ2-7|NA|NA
CASKGDSYYEQYF
TGCGCCAGCAAGGGCGACAGTTACTACGAGCAGTACTTC
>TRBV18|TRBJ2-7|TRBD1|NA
CASSPGTGWTYEQYF
TGTGCCAGCTCACCAGGGACAGGGTGGACCTACGAGCAGTACTTC
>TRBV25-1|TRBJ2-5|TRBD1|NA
CASTPDRGETQYF
TGTGCCAGCACCCCGGACAGGGGAGAGACCCAGTACTTC
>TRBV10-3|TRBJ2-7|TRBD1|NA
CAISDPGTGGRGSYEQYF
TGTGCCATCAGTGATCCCGGGACAGGGGGCAGAGGCTCCTACGAGCAGTACTTC
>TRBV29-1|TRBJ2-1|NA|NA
CSAGGSRDTSYNEQFF
TGCAGCGCCGGAGGGAGTCGGGACACCTCCTACAATGAGCAGTTCTTC
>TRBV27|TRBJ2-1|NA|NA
CASSFRDGAGEQFF
TGTGCCAGCAGTTTCCGGGACGGTGCCGGTGAGCAGTTCTTC
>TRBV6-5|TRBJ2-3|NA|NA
CAAQRRGADTQYF
TGTGCCGCCCAGAGGAGGGGCGCAGATACGCAGTATTTT
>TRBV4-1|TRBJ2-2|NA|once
CASSQPGRNTGELFF
TGCGCCAGCAGCCAACCGGGGCGAAACACCGGGGAGCTGTTTTTT
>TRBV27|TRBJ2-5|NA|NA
CASSYRETQYF
TGTGCCAGCAGTTATCGAGAGACCCAGTACTTC
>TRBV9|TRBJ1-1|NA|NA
CASSNPGARTEAFF
TGTGCCAGCAGTAATCCGGGGGCGAGAACTGAAGCTTTCTTT
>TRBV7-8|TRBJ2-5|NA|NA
CASRKGVVETQYF
TGTGCCAGCCGAAAGGGGGTAGTAGAGACCCAGTACTTC
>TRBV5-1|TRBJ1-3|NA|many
CASSLGTEGNTIYF
TGCGCCAGCAGCTTGGGGACAGAAGGAAACACCATATATTTT
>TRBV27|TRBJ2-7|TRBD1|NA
CASSYYPPGQGDKDEQYF
TGTGCCAGCAGCTACTATCCCCCGGGACAGGGGGATAAGGACGAGCAGTACTTC
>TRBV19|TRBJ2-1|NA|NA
CASSRSSASSYNEQFF
TGTGCCAGTAGCAGATCTAGCGCGAGCTCCTACAATGAGCAGTTCTTC
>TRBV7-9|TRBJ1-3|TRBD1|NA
CASSQGDRVNTIYF
TGTGCCAGCAGCCAGGGGGACAGGGTGAACACCATATATTTT
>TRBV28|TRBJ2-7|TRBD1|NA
CASRHRGSSYEQYF
TGTGCCAGCAGGCACAGGGGGTCGTCCTACGAGCAGTACTTC
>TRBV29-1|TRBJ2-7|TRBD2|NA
CSVGLLAGDSGEQYF
TGCAGCGTTGGATTGCTAGCGGGAGACTCCGGGGAGCAGTACTTC
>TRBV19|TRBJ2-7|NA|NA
CASSMSSQGLREQYF
TGTGCCAGTAGTATGAGTTCCCAGGGGCTCCGCGAGCAGTACTTC
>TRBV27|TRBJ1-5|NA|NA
CASSLRVYQPQHF
TGTGCCAGCAGTTTAAGGGTGTATCAGCCCCAGCATTTT
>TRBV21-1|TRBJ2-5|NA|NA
CASAGTSGRAQYF
TGTGCCAGCGCAGGGACTAGCGGGAGGGCCCAGTACTTC